This is a list of T cell receptor beta chains from one sample in a study of STAT5B mutations in CD4+ large granular lymphocyte leukemia. Sequencing was performed with immunoSEQ multiplex PCR; in TCRdb, only in-frame clones are kept and a portion is missing. This table has 30,000 to 40,000 clones, 65% to 80% appearing once. The sequenced material came from CD4+ T cells from blood buffy coats. The receptors come from a human donor in good health. The CDR3 runs from the conserved cysteine through the conserved F or W. D genes are given only for firm matches. Some rows mark clone size as missing; the rest say once, few, many or name a class of expanded clone.

TRBD2,TRBJ2-1,TRBV27,once,TGTGCCAGCAGTTTATATGAGATGGGGCGGGAGAAATCCTACAATGAGCAGTTCTTC,CASSLYEMGREKSYNEQFF
NA,TRBJ1-2,TRBV6-5,NA,TGTGCCAGTCTAGCGTTCTATGGCTACACCTTC,CASLAFYGYTF
NA,TRBJ2-1,TRBV5-1,NA,TGCGCCAGCAGCTTGGATCCCGGGACCCACAATGAGCAGTTCTTC,CASSLDPGTHNEQFF
TRBD1,TRBJ1-3,TRBV6-5,NA,TGTGCCAGCAGTTCCACAGGGGTCAACGGAAACACCATATATTTT,CASSSTGVNGNTIYF
TRBD1,TRBJ2-7,TRBV19,NA,TGTGCCAGTAGTTCCCGGACAGGGGCCCTCTCCTACGAGCAGTACTTC,CASSSRTGALSYEQYF
TRBD1,TRBJ1-2,TRBV6-1,NA,TGTGCCAGCAGGGGGACAGGTTATAACTATGGCTACACCTTC,CASRGTGYNYGYTF
NA,TRBJ2-7,TRBV4-1,NA,TGCGCCAGCAGCCAAGCCGTCCGGGACATCTGGTCCGAGCAGTACTTC,CASSQAVRDIWSEQYF
NA,TRBJ2-1,TRBV11-1,NA,TGTGCCAGCAGCTTAGATTTGGCCAATGAGCAGTTCTTC,CASSLDLANEQFF
TRBD1,TRBJ2-3,TRBV5-1,NA,TGCGCCAGCAGCTTGAACAGGGGAGGCACAGATACGCAGTATTTT,CASSLNRGGTDTQYF
NA,TRBJ2-7,TRBV6-1,NA,TGTGCCAGCAGTGAAACAGAGGGGGTCCCCTACGAGCAGTACTTC,CASSETEGVPYEQYF
NA,TRBJ2-6,TRBV5-8,NA,TGTGCCAGCAGCTTGGAGGGGGGGCCTGGGGCCAACGTCCTGACTTTC,CASSLEGGPGANVLTF
TRBD2,TRBJ2-1,TRBV30,NA,TGTGCCTGGAGGCAACTAGCGGGGGGGTACAATGAGCAGTTCTTC,CAWRQLAGGYNEQFF
TRBD2,TRBJ2-1,TRBV6-4,NA,TGTGCCAGCAGTGAACTAGCGGGAGGGAATGAGCAGTTCTTC,CASSELAGGNEQFF
NA,TRBJ2-5,TRBV5-8,NA,TGTGCCAGCAGCGTCCCCCAACGAGGCCAAGAGACCCAGTACTTC,CASSVPQRGQETQYF
NA,TRBJ1-6,TRBV6-5,few,TGTGCCAGCAGTTACTCCATCCTCTCACCCCTCCACTTT,CASSYSILSPLHF
TRBD2,TRBJ2-4,TRBV5-1,NA,TGCGCCAGCAGCTTGGAGGGACTAGGAGCCAAAAACATTCAGTACTTC,CASSLEGLGAKNIQYF
NA,TRBJ2-6,TRBV19,NA,TGTGCCAGTCTCCCCACACTTTCCTCTGGGGCCAACGTCCTGACTTTC,CASLPTLSSGANVLTF
NA,TRBJ2-1,TRBV18,NA,TGTGCCAGCTCACCCGTAGGGGGATACAATGAGCAGTTCTTC,CASSPVGGYNEQFF
TRBD1,TRBJ2-3,TRBV10-3,NA,TGTGCCATCAGTGAGCCGGGACAGGGGAGCACAGATACGCAGTATTTT,CAISEPGQGSTDTQYF
NA,TRBJ1-1,TRBV29-1,NA,TGCAGCGGGGGGGGGCAGGGATACACTGAAGCTTTCTTT,CSGGGQGYTEAFF
TRBD1,TRBJ1-2,TRBV4-1,NA,TGCGCCAGCAGCCAAGATAGGCAGGGGGCTCAGTTTGATGGCTACACCTTC,CASSQDRQGAQFDGYTF
TRBD1,TRBJ1-6,TRBV5-1,NA,TGCGCCAGCAGTGCGGGACAGAATAATTCACCCCTCCACTTT,CASSAGQNNSPLHF
NA,TRBJ1-2,TRBV27,once,TGTGCCAGCAGAACAGTTTCTTCATATGGCTACACCTTC,CASRTVSSYGYTF
TRBD1,TRBJ2-1,TRBV4-2,NA,TGTGCCAGCAGCCAAGACCCCGGAGGGACAGGGGATAGGGAGCAGTTCTTC,CASSQDPGGTGDREQFF
NA,TRBJ2-7,TRBV30,NA,TGTGCCTGGAGTGTTCGCAGGGACGTCCCCGAGCAGTACTTC,CAWSVRRDVPEQYF
TRBD2,TRBJ2-1,TRBV25-1,NA,TGTGCCAGCAGTGTTGGGGACTACCCATACAATGAGCAGTTCTTC,CASSVGDYPYNEQFF
NA,TRBJ1-3,TRBV9,NA,TGTGCCAGCAGCGGGGGGCCGGCTGGAAACACCATATATTTT,CASSGGPAGNTIYF
NA,TRBJ2-1,TRBV6-6,once,TGTGCCAGCAGCCCCGACTTTGACAATGAGCAGTTCTTC,CASSPDFDNEQFF
TRBD1,TRBJ2-7,TRBV5-1,NA,TGCGCCAGCAGCTTGTCCGCAGGGGGCGGCTACGAGCAGTACTTC,CASSLSAGGGYEQYF
TRBD2,TRBJ2-2,TRBV9,once,TGTGCCAGCAGCGTAGGGACTAGCGGGGAACCGAACACCGGGGAGCTGTTTTTT,CASSVGTSGEPNTGELFF
NA,TRBJ2-3,TRBV5-1,NA,TGCGCCAGCAGCTTGGGAGATACGCAGTATTTT,CASSLGDTQYF
NA,TRBJ2-7,TRBV7-9,few,TGTGCCAGCAGCTACCGACGACAGACCCCCTACGAGCAGTACTTC,CASSYRRQTPYEQYF
TRBD1,TRBJ2-3,TRBV6-1,NA,TGTGCCAGCAGTGAGGACAGGGGAGATACGCAGTATTTT,CASSEDRGDTQYF
TRBD2,TRBJ2-1,TRBV5-4,NA,TGTGCCAGCAGCCCGACTAGCGGGAGCGGTGAGCAGTTCTTC,CASSPTSGSGEQFF
NA,TRBJ1-1,TRBV18,NA,TGTGCCAGCTCACCGGAAGGTGACACTGAAGCTTTCTTT,CASSPEGDTEAFF
NA,TRBJ2-7,TRBV25-1,NA,TGTGCCGGCAGTGAATTCGGGGGGCCCTACGAGCAGTACTTC,CAGSEFGGPYEQYF
NA,TRBJ2-5,TRBV2,NA,TGTGCCAGCAGCCATCCCCGGGACCTACAAGAGACCCAGTACTTC,CASSHPRDLQETQYF
TRBD1,TRBJ2-7,TRBV5-1,NA,TGCGCCAGCAGCCTTCAGGGGGCAAGAGGATACGAGCAGTACTTC,CASSLQGARGYEQYF
NA,TRBJ1-2,TRBV5-4,NA,TGTGCCAGCAGCTCTAGCGCAGTCACCTATGGCTACACCTTC,CASSSSAVTYGYTF
TRBD2,TRBJ2-7,TRBV7-9,once,TGTGCCAGCAGCTTAGCCCGGACTAGCGGGATAGTTCGGGGCTACGAGCAGTACTTC,CASSLARTSGIVRGYEQYF
NA,TRBJ1-1,TRBV5-4,once,TGTGCCAGCAGCTTGGGTCGGGGCAGCCCAAACACTGAAGCTTTCTTT,CASSLGRGSPNTEAFF
TRBD1,TRBJ2-1,TRBV25-1,NA,TGTGCCAGCAGTGGGACAGGGGTCTACAATGAGCAGTTCTTC,CASSGTGVYNEQFF
NA,TRBJ1-2,TRBV6-5,NA,TGTGCCAGCAGTTACTCGACAGCTTCCTATGGCTACACCTTC,CASSYSTASYGYTF
TRBD1,TRBJ1-4,TRBV25-1,NA,TGTGCCAGCAGTGATCTCCCGGGACAGGGGAAAAAACTGTTTTTT,CASSDLPGQGKKLFF
TRBD1,TRBJ1-2,TRBV6-1,NA,TGTGCCAGCAGTGATGGACAGGGGGTCGGCTACACCTTC,CASSDGQGVGYTF
NA,TRBJ2-5,TRBV11-2,NA,TGTGCCAGCAGTAGGGGGTTTCAAGAGACCCAGTACTTC,CASSRGFQETQYF
NA,TRBJ1-1,TRBV2,few,TGTGCCAGCAGTGACGAGGAGAACACTGAAGCTTTCTTT,CASSDEENTEAFF
TRBD1,TRBJ1-5,TRBV10-3,few,TGTGCCATCAGGGGGGACAGAGGGAGCAATCAGCCCCAGCATTTT,CAIRGDRGSNQPQHF
NA,TRBJ2-7,TRBV11-2,NA,TGTGCCAGCAGCCCCCTGTCAGGCTACGAGCAGTACTTC,CASSPLSGYEQYF
NA,TRBJ1-5,TRBV11-2,NA,TGTGCCAGCAGCTTAGACCAATCACATAGTAGCAATCAGCCCCAGCATTTT,CASSLDQSHSSNQPQHF
NA,TRBJ2-3,TRBV2,NA,TGTGCCGGGAAACCGGGTACCTCCACAGATACGCAGTATTTT,CAGKPGTSTDTQYF
NA,TRBJ1-2,TRBV30,NA,TGTGCCTGGAGTATCCCCCCAGACTATGGCTACACCTTC,CAWSIPPDYGYTF
TRBD1,TRBJ1-5,TRBV19,NA,TGTGCCAGTAGTACCGGACAGGGGCGGTTAAGCAATCAGCCCCAGCATTTT,CASSTGQGRLSNQPQHF